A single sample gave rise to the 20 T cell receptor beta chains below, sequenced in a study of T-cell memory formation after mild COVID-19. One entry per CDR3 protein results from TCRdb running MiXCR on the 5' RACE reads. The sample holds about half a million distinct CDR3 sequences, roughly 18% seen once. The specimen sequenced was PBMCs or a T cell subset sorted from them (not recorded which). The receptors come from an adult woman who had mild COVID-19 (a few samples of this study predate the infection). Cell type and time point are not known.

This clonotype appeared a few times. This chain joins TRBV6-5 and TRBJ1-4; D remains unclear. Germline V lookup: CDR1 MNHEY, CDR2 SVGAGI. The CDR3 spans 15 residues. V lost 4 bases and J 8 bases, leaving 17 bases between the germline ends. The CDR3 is CASSFSSGMGEKLFF. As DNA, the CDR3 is TGTGCCAGCAGTTTCTCATCAGGAATGGGGGAAAAACTGTTTTTT.

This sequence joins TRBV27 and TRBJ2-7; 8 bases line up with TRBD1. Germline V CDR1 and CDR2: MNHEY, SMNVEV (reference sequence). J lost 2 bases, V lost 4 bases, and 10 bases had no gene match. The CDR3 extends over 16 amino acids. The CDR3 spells CASSSEGQVEAYEQYF. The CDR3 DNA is TGTGCCAGCAGTTCGGAGGGACAGGTGGAGGCCTACGAGCAGTACTTC.

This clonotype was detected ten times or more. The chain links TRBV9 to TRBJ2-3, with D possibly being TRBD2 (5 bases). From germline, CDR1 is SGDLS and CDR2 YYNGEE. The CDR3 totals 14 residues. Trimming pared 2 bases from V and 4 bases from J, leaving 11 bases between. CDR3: CASSVQRGADTQYF. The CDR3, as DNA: TGTGCCAGCAGCGTGCAACGGGGAGCAGATACGCAGTATTTT.

The CDR3: CASSDGGNTEAFF. The DNA of the CDR3 is TGTGCCAGCAGTGACGGAGGGAACACTGAAGCTTTCTTT. V gene TRBV2 combines with J gene TRBJ1-1, with unresolved D. The CDR3 has 13 residues. Germline V CDR1 and CDR2: SNHLY, FYNNEI. Trimming pared 3 bases from V and 1 base from J, leaving 6 bases between.

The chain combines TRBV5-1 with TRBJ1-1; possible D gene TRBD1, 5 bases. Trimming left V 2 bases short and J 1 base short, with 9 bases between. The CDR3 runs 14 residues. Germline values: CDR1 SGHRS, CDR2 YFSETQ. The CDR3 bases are TGCGCCAGCAGCTTTGAGGGGTCGAACACTGAAGCTTTCTTT. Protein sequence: CASSFEGSNTEAFF.

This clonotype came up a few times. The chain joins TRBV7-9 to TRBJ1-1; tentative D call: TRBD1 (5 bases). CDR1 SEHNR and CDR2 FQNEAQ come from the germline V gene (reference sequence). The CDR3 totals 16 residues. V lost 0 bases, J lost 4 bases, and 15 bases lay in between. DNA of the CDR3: TGTGCCAGCAGCTTAGCGTCGGGGCAGGCGGGCACTGAAGCTTTCTTT. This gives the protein CASSLASGQAGTEAFF.

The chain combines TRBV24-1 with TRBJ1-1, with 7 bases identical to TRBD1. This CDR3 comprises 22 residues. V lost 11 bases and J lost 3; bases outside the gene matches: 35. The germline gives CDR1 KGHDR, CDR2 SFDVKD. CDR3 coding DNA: TGTGCCAGACTTCTCACTAATTGTTCCGGGACAGACCCTTGTTTTAGAGACACTGAAGCTTTCTTT. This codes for CARLLTNCSGTDPCFRDTEAFF.

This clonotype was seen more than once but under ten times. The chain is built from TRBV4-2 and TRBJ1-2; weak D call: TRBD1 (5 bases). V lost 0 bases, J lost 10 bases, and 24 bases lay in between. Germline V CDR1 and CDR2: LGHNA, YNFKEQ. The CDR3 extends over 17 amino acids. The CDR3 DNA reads TGTGCCAGCAGCCAAGATTTCGGGGGAGGACTTAGCCTAGACTACACCTTC. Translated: CASSQDFGGGLSLDYTF.

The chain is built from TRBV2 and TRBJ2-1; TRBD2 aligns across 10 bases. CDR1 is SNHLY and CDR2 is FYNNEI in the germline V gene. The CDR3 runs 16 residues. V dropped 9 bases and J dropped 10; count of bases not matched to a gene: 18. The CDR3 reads CASQRRTSGLEVEQFF. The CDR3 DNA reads TGTGCCAGTCAGAGGAGGACTAGCGGCCTCGAAGTAGAGCAGTTCTTC.

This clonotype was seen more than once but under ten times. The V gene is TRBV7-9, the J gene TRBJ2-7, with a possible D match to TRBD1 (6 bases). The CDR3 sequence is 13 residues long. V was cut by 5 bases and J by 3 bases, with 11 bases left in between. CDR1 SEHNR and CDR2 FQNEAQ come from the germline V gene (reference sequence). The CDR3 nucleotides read TGTGCCAGCAGCATACAGGGATTCTACGAGCAGTACTTC. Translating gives CASSIQGFYEQYF.

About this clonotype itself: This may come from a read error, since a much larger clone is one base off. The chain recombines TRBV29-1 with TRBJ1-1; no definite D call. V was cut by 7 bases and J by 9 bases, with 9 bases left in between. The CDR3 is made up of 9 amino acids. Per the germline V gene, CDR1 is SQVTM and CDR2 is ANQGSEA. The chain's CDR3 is CSAGVKAFF. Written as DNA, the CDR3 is TGCAGCGCTGGGGTTAAAGCTTTCTTT. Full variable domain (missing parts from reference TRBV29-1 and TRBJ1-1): SAVISQKPSRDICQRGTSLTIQCQVDSQVTMMFWYRQQPGQSLTLIATANQGSEATYESGFVIDKFPISRPNLTFSTLTVSNMSPEDSSIYLCSAGVKAFFGQGTRLTVV.

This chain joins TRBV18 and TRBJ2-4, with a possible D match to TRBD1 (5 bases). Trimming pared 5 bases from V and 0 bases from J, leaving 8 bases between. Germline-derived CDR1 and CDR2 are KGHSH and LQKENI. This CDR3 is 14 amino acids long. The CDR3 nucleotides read TGTGCCAGCTCAGAGACAGCAGCCAAAAACATTCAGTACTTC. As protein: CASSETAAKNIQYF.

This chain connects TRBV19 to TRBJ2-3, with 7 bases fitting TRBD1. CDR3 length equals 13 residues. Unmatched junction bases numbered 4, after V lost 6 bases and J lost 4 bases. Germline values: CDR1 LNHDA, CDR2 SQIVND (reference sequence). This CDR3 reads CASRRTGADTQYF. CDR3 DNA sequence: TGTGCCAGTAGAAGGACAGGAGCAGATACGCAGTATTTT. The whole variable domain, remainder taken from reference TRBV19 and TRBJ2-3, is DGGITQSPKYLFRKEGQNVTLSCEQNLNHDAMYWYRQDPGQGLRLIYYSQIVNDFQKGDIAEGYSVSREKKESFPLTVTSAQKNPTAFYLCASRRTGADTQYFGPGTRLTVL.

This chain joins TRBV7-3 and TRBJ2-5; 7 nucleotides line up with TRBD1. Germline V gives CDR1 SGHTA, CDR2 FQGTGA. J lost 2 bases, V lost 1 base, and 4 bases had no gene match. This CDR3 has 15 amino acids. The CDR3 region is CASSLKGGWQETQYF. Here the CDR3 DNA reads TGTGCCAGCAGCTTAAAAGGGGGCTGGCAAGAGACCCAGTACTTC. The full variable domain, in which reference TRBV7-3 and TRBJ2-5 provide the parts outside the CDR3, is GAGVSQTPSNKVTEKGKYVELRCDPISGHTALYWYRQSLGQGPEFLIYFQGTGAADDSGLPNDRFFAVRPEGSVSTLKIQRTERGDSAVYLCASSLKGGWQETQYFGPGTRLLVL.

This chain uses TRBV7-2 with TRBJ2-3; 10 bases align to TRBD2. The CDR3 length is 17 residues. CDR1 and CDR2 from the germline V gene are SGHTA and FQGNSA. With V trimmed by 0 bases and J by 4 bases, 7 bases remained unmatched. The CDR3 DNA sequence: TGTGCCAGCAGCTTAGCCCCTAGCGGGAGCGGCGCAGATACGCAGTATTTT. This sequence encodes CASSLAPSGSGADTQYF.

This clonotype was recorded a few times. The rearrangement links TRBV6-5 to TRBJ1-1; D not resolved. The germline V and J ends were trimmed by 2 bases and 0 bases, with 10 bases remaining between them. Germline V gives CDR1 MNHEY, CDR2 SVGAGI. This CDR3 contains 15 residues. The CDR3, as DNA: TGTGCCAGCAGTTACAGCTCAGTCCTGAACACTGAAGCTTTCTTT. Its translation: CASSYSSVLNTEAFF.

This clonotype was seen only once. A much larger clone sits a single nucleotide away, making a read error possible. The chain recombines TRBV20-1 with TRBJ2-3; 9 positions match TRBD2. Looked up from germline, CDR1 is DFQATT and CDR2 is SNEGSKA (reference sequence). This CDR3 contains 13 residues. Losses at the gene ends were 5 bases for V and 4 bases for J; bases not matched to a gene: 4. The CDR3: CSALAGWPDTQYF. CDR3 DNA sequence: TGCAGTGCTCTAGCGGGGTGGCCAGATACGCAGTATTTT.

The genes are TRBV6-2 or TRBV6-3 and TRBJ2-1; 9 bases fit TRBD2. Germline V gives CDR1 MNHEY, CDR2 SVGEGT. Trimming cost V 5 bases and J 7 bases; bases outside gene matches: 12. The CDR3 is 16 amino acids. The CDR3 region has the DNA TGTGCCAGCAGTAATCCTCCGGGACTAGCTTCGAATGAGCAGTTCTTC. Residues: CASSNPPGLASNEQFF.

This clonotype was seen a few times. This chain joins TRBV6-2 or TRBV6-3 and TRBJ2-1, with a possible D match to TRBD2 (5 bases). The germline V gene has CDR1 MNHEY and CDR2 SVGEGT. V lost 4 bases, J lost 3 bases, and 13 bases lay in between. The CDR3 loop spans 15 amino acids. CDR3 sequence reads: CASSSPGIIYNEQFF. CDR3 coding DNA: TGTGCCAGCAGTTCCCCGGGGATCATCTACAATGAGCAGTTCTTC.

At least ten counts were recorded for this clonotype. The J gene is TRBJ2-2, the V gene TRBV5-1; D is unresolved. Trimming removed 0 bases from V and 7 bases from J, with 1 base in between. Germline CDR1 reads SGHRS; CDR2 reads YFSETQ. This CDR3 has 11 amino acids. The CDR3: CASSLDGELFF. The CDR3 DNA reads TGCGCCAGCAGCTTGGACGGGGAGCTGTTTTTT.